This T cell receptor delta chain derives from a study of gamma-delta T cells after stem cell transplantation. The CDR3 spans 22 residues. The trim removed 1 base at V and 0 bases at J, leaving 16 bases unmatched. Germline CDR1 GEAIGNYY, CDR2 EKD. TCRdb reapplied CATT to the RT-PCR reads. This sample carries roughly 540 delta-chain clones, 9% to 9.5% of them seen once, and the ten largest clones take around 52%. This clone was seen more than once but under ten times. This is likely an artifact of a read error, given a far larger clone one base away. Other DNA sequences of this sample code for an identical CDR3.

The receptor was derived from a human donor. It is not recorded whose cells these are; they may come from a transplant donor. Material for sequencing was gamma-delta T cells. The chain joins TRDV2 to TRDJ3; 8 nucleotides match TRDD3. CDR3 bases: TGTGCCTGTGACACTGGAACTGGGGGTTCCCTCTTAAGCTCCTGGGACACCCGACAGATGTTTTTC. Translating gives CACDTGTGGSLLSSWDTRQMFF.